This T cell receptor (beta chain) was retrieved from a study of cytomegalovirus exposure and HLA in healthy donors. Study overall: A prior study identified approximately 120 million unique TCR beta sequences from some 180 million T cells.

As concerns this clone: Its antigen is not identified.

The study sampled nominally healthy donors, though unrecorded immune exposures were likely. Points from the study as a whole: Rates of TCR association differed by HLA locus in a later analysis, with DRB1 highest and HLA-C lowest. There were several of the most significant clusters that appeared linked to common viral pathogens in a later analysis.

The PCR had 60 Vbeta and 13 Jbeta primers. This table comes from immunoSEQ multiplex PCR, and its TCRdb copy is limited to in-frame clones, with some not included. The sample carries 210,000 or so clones, around 87% recorded once. Material for sequencing was PBMCs. This TCR came from a man in his thirties or forties in good health and CMV-seronegative.

CDR3 amino acids: CASRPEGVYEQYF. The DNA for the CDR3 is TGCGCCAGCAGGCCGGAGGGAGTCTACGAGCAGTACTTC. The V and J genes are TRBV5-1 and TRBJ2-7, with TRBD2 as a possible D gene (6 bases). With 5 bases removed from V and 3 bases from J, the gap between germline ends came to 12 bases. The CDR3 totals 13 residues. Germline-derived CDR1 and CDR2 are SGHRS and YFSETQ.